This entry concerns a single T cell receptor beta chain. Trimming took 0 bases from V and 0 from J; bases not matched to a gene: 3. This CDR3 region has 16 residues. From germline, CDR1 is SGDLS and CDR2 YYNGEE. The study drew participants aged about 18 to 95 years from fewer than 30 US areas. Membership in each cohort depended on participant-reported clinical history. These data originate in a study of blood T cell repertoires in COVID-19. About the research overall: Specimens from acute and convalescent COVID-19 originated in the United States, Italy and Spain.

Profiled with immunoSEQ multiplex PCR; TCRdb holds only in-frame clones, not every one. The data show 200,000 to 250,000 clones, with around 90% seen just once and 0.85% to 0.9% held by the top ten. This TCR came from a man aged 45-65 years who had been exposed to COVID-19. The chain recombines TRBV9 with TRBJ2-1; TRBD2 matches at 7 bases. Input material: PBMCs or T cells enriched from blood (not recorded which). The CDR3 is CASSVGLAASYNEQFF. The CDR3 DNA is TGTGCCAGCAGCGTAGGTCTAGCGGCCTCCTACAATGAGCAGTTCTTC.